The source of this TCR beta chain is a study of shared clonotypes between healthy human individuals. From CD4+ cells came CD45RA+ naive and CD45RA-negative memory subsets. About this clone itself: The antigen remains unidentified.

Data came from immunoSEQ multiplex PCR; TCRdb stores just in-frame clones and leaves some out. The sample records roughly 2.4 million clones, approximately 96% being singletons. Study-wide points: Even with large depth, rarefaction showed that sorted-subset sequencing was incomplete. Compared with memory subsets, naive subsets generally had larger estimated richness.

This clonotype originated in a man between 18 and 29 years old in good health. Material: naive CD4+ T cells sorted from blood. Documented subset: CD45RA+ positively selected.

The CDR3, as DNA: TGTGCCAGCAGCTTAGACCCAGTATCGAACTACGGTTCACCCCTCCACTTT. It is translated as CASSLDPVSNYGSPLHF. This chain joins TRBV7-2 and TRBJ1-6; unclear D gene. Trimming removed 1 base from V and 9 bases from J, with 19 bases in between. From germline, CDR1 is SGHTA and CDR2 FQGNSA. The CDR3 spans 17 residues.